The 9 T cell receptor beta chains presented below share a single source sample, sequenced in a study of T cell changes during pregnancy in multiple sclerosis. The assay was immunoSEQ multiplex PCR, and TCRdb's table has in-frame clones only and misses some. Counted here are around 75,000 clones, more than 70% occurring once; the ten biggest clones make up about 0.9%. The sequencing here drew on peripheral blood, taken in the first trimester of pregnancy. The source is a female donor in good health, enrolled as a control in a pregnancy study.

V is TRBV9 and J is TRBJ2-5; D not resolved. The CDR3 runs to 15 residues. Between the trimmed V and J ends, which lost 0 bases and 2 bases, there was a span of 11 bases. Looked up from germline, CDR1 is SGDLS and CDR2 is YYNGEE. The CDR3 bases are TGTGCCAGCAGCGTAGCTCCCTCCGGGCAAGAGACCCAGTACTTC. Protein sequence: CASSVAPSGQETQYF.

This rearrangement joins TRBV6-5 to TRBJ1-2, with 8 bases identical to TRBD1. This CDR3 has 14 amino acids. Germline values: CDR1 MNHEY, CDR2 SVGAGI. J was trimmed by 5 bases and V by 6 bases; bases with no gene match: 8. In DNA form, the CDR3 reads TGTGCCAGCAGCCGCGGACAGGGAAGATATGGCTACACCTTC. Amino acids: CASSRGQGRYGYTF.

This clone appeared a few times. CDR3 sequence reads: CASSSRQGHNSPLHF. Here the CDR3 DNA reads TGTGCCAGCAGCTCGAGACAGGGTCATAATTCACCCCTCCACTTT. The rearrangement links TRBV11-2 to TRBJ1-6, with TRBD1 matching over 7 bases. Germline CDR1 SGHAT, CDR2 FQNNGV. The junction had 5 bases not matched to a gene; V was cut back by 4 bases and J by 5 bases. The CDR3 contains 15 residues. The full variable domain, completed using reference TRBV11-2 and TRBJ1-6, is EAGVAQSPRYKIIEKRQSVAFWCNPISGHATLYWYQQILGQGPKLLIQFQNNGVVDDSQLPKDRFSAERLKGVDSTLKIQPAKLEDSAVYLCASSSRQGHNSPLHFGNGTRLTVT.

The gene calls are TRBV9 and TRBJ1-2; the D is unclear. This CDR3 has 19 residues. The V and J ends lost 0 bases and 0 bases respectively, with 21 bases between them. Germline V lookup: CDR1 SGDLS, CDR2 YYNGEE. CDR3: CASSVVGFEGSLANYGYTF. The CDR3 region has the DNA TGTGCCAGCAGCGTAGTTGGTTTTGAAGGCTCTCTAGCTAACTATGGCTACACCTTC.

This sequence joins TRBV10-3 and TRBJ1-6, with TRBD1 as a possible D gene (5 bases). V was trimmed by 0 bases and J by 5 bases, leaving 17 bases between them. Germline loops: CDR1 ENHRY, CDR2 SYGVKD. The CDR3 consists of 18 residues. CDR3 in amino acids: CAISESIMGGRNNSPLHF. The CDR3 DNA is TGTGCCATCAGTGAGTCGATTATGGGGGGTAGAAATAATTCACCCCTCCACTTT.

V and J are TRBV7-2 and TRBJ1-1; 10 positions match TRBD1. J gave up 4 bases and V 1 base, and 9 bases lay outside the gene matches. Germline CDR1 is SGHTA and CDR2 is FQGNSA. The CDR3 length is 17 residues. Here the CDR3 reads CASSLGAAGTGATEAFF. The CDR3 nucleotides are TGTGCCAGCAGCTTAGGGGCAGCGGGGACAGGGGCCACTGAAGCTTTCTTT.

CDR3 bases: TGCGCCAGCAGCTTGAACGCCGGGGGGGGGTCAGATACGCAGTATTTT. Its translation is CASSLNAGGGSDTQYF. J is TRBJ2-3 and V is TRBV5-1, with 8 nucleotides matching TRBD2. V lost 1 base and J lost 4; bases outside the gene matches: 8. CDR1 and CDR2 from the germline V gene are SGHRS and YFSETQ. The CDR3 runs 16 residues.

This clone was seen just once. The CDR3 bases are TGTGCCATCAGTGAGTCCGGCAGCGGGAAGAACACCGGGGAGCTGTTTTTT. It translates to CAISESGSGKNTGELFF. This chain uses TRBV10-3 with TRBJ2-2; 7 bases align to TRBD2. The junction had 5 bases not matched to a gene; V was cut back by 0 bases and J by 1 base. Germline V gives CDR1 ENHRY, CDR2 SYGVKD. This CDR3 comprises 17 residues.

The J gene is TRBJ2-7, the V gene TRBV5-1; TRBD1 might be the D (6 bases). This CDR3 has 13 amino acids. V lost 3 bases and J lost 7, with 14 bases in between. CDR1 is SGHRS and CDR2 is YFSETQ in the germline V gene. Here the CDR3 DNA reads TGCGCCAGCAGCTCGGACAGTCTTGGAGAGCAGTACTTC. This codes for CASSSDSLGEQYF.